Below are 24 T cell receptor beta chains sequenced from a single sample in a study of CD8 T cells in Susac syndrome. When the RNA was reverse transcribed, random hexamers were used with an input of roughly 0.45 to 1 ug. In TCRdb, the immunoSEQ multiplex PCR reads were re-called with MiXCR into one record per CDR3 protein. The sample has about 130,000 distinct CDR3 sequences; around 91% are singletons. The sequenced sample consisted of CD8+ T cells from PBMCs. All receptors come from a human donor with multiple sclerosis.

Here the CDR3 DNA reads TGTGCCAGCTCGGCGGGCCCCTACGAGCAGTACTTC. This codes for CASSAGPYEQYF. The chain carries TRBV6-5 and TRBJ2-7; D is possibly TRBD2 (5 bases). The CDR3 length is 12 residues. The germline V gene encodes CDR1 MNHEY and CDR2 SVGAGI. Deletions cut 8 bases from V and 2 bases from J, with 10 bases between.

CDR3 in amino acids: CASGPTMNTEAFF. CDR3 sequence (DNA): TGTGCCAGTGGCCCTACGATGAACACTGAAGCTTTCTTT. The gene calls are TRBV19 and TRBJ1-1; D gene uncertain. The length of the CDR3 is 13 residues. CDR1 LNHDA and CDR2 SQIVND come from the germline V gene (reference sequence). V gave up 8 bases and J gave up 0 bases, with 10 bases separating them. The whole variable domain, filled in from reference TRBV19 and TRBJ1-1, reads DGGITQSPKYLFRKEGQNVTLSCEQNLNHDAMYWYRQDPGQGLRLIYYSQIVNDFQKGDIAEGYSVSREKKESFPLTVTSAQKNPTAFYLCASGPTMNTEAFFGQGTRLTVV.

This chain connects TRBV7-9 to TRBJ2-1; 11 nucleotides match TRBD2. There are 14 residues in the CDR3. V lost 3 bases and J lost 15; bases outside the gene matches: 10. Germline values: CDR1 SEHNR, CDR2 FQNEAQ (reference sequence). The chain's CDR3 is CASSLMTSGEIRFF. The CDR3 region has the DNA TGTGCCAGCAGCTTGATGACTAGCGGGGAAATAAGGTTCTTC.

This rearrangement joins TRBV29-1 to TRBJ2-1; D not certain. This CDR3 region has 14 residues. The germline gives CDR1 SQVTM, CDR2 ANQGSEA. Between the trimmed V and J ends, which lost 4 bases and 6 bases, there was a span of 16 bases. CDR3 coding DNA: TGCAGCGTTGTTGGGTTGGGGTGGGGCAATGAGCAGTTCTTC. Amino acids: CSVVGLGWGNEQFF.

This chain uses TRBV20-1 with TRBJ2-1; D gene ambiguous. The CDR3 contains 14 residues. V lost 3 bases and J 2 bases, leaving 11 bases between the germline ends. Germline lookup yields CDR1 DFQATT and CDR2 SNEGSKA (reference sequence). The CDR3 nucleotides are TGCAGTGCTAGGTGGTTTCCCCCCTACAATGAGCAGTTCTTC. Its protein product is CSARWFPPYNEQFF.

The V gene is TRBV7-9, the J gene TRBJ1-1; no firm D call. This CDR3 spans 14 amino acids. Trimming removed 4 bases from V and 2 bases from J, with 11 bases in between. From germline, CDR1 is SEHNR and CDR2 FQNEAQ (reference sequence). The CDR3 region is CASSSTNTNTEAFF. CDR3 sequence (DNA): TGTGCCAGCAGCTCGACCAACACCAACACTGAAGCTTTCTTT.

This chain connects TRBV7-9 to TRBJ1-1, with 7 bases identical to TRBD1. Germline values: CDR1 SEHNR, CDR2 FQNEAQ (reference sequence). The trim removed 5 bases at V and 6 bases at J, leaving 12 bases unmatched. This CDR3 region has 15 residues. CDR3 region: CASSPGQTPDAEAFF. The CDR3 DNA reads TGTGCCAGCAGCCCGGGACAGACCCCGGACGCTGAAGCTTTCTTT.

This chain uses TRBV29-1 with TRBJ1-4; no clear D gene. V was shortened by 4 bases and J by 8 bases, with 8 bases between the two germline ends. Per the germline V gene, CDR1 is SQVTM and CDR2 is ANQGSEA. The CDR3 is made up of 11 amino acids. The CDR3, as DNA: TGCAGCGTTGGAGGTCCCGAAAAACTGTTTTTT. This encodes CSVGGPEKLFF.

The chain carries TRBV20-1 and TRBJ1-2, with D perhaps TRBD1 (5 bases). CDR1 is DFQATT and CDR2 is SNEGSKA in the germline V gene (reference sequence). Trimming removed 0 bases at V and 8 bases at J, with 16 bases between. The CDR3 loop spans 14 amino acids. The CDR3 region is CSARDPGGSSGYTF. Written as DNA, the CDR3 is TGCAGTGCTAGAGACCCGGGGGGAAGCAGCGGCTACACCTTC.

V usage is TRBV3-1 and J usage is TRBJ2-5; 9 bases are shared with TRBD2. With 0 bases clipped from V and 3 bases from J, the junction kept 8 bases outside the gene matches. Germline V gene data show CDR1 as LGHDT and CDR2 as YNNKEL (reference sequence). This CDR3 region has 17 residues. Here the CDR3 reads CASSQELREGHKETQYF. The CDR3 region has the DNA TGTGCCAGCAGCCAAGAGTTGCGGGAGGGCCATAAAGAGACCCAGTACTTC.

Here the CDR3 reads CASSLAVLGETQYF. CDR3 sequence (DNA): TGTGCCAGCAGCTTGGCGGTCCTTGGAGAGACCCAGTACTTC. This chain uses TRBV5-6 with TRBJ2-5, with no clear D. CDR3 length: 14 amino acids. V lost 0 bases and J 4 bases, leaving 10 bases between the germline ends. Germline V gene sequence: CDR1 SGHDT, CDR2 YYEEEE.

The CDR3 region is CASSFTPPLAGGASTDTQYF. The CDR3 bases are TGTGCCAGCAGTTTTACCCCCCCTCTAGCGGGAGGTGCTAGCACAGATACGCAGTATTTT. The chain employs TRBV27 and TRBJ2-3, with 11 positions matching TRBD2. The germline V gene has CDR1 MNHEY and CDR2 SMNVEV (reference sequence). This CDR3 region has 20 residues. V trimming: 3 bases; J trimming: 0 bases; junction bases outside the gene matches: 14.

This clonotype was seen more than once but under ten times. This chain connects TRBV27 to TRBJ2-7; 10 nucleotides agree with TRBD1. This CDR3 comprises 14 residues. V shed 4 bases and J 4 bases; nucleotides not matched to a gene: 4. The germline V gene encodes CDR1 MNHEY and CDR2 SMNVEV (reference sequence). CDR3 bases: TGTGCCAGCAGTTCGGGACAGGGGCCATACGAGCAGTACTTC. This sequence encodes CASSSGQGPYEQYF.

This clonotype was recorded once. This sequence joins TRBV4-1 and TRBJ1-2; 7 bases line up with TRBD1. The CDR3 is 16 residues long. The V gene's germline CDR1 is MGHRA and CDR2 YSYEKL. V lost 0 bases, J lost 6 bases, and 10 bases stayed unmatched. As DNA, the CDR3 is TGCGCCAGCAGCCAAGAGCGACGAAGGGGGCGAGATGGCTACACCTTC. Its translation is CASSQERRRGRDGYTF.

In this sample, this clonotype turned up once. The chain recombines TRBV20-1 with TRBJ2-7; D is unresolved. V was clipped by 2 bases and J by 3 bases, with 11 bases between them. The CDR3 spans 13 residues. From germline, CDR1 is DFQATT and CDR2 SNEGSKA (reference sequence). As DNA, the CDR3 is TGCAGTGCTAGAACCCGTCTGAACTACGAGCAGTACTTC. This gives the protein CSARTRLNYEQYF.

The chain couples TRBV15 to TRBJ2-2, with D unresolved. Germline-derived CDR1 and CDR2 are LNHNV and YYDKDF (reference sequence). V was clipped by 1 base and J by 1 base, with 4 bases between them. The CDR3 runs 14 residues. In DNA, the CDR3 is TGTGCCACCAGCAGAGCAGAGAACACCGGGGAGCTGTTTTTT. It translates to CATSRAENTGELFF.

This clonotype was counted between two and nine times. CDR3 region: CASRGNTEAFF. CDR3 nucleotides: TGTGCCAGTAGGGGGAACACTGAAGCTTTCTTT. The chain uses TRBV2 and TRBJ1-1; D possibly corresponds to TRBD1 (5 bases). Between the trimmed V and J ends, which lost 9 bases and 1 base, there was a span of 6 bases. Germline assignment: CDR1 SNHLY and CDR2 FYNNEI. This CDR3 has 11 amino acids. Complete variable domain (other parts from reference TRBV2 and TRBJ1-1): EPEVTQTPSHQVTQMGQEVILRCVPISNHLYFYWYRQILGQKVEFLVSFYNNEISEKSEIFDDQFSVERPDGSNFTLKIRSTKLEDSAMYFCASRGNTEAFFGQGTRLTVV.

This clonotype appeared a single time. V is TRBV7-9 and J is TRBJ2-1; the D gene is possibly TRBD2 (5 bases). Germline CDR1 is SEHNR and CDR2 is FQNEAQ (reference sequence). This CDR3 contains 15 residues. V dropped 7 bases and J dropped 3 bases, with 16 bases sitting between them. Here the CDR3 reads CASTSKGSSYNEQFF. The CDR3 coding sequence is TGTGCCAGCACCTCTAAAGGGAGCAGCTACAATGAGCAGTTCTTC.

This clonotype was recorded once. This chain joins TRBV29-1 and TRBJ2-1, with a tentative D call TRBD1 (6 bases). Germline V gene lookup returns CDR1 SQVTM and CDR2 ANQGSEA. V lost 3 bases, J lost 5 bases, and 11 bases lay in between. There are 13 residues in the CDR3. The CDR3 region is CSVDRTVNNEQFF. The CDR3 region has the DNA TGCAGCGTTGATCGGACAGTTAACAATGAGCAGTTCTTC.

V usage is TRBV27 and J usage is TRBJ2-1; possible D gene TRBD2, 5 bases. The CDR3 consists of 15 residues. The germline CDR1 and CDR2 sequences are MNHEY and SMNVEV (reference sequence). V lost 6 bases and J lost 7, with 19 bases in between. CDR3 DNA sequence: TGTGCCAGCAGCACCATCGGGATAACCGGGAATGAGCAGTTCTTC. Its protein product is CASSTIGITGNEQFF.

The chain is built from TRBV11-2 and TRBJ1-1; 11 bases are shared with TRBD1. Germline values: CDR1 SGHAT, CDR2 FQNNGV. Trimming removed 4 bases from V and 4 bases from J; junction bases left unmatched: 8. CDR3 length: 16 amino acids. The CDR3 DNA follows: TGTGCCAGCAGCTCTGGACAGGGGGCGTTGGTCACTGAAGCTTTCTTT. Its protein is CASSSGQGALVTEAFF.

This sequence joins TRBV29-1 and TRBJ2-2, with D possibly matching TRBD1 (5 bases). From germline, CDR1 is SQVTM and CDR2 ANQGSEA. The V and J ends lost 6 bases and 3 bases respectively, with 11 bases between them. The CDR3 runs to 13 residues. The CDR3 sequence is CSVWGSDTGELFF. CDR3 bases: TGCAGCGTATGGGGCTCGGACACCGGGGAGCTGTTTTTT.

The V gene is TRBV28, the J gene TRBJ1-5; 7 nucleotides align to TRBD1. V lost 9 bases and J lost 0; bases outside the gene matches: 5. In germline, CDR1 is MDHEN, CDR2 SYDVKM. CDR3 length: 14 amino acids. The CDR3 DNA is TGTGCCAGTCGGGACAGCTATAGCAATCAGCCCCAGCATTTT. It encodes CASRDSYSNQPQHF.

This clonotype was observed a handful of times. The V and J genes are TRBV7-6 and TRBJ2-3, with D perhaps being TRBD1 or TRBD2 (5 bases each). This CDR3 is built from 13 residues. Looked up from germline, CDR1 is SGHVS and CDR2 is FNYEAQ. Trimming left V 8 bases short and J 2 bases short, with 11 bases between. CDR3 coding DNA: TGTGCCAGCGGGGGAGTCCCCACAGATACGCAGTATTTT. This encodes CASGGVPTDTQYF.